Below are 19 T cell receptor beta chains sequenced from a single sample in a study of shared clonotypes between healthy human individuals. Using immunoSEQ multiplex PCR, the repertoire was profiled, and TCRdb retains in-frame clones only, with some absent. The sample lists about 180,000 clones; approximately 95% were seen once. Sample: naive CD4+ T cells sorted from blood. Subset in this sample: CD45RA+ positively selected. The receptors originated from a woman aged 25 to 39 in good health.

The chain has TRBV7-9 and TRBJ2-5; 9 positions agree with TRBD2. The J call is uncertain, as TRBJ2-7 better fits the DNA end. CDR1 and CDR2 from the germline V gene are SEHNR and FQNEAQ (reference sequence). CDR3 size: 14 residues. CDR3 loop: CASSLGTSDYEQYF. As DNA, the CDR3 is TGTGCCAGCAGCTTAGGGACTAGCGACTACGAGCAGTACTTC.

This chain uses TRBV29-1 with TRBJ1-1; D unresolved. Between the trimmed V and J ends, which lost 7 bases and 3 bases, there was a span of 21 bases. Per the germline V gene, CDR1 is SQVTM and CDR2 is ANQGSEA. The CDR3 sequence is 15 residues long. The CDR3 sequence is CSAKVDRTSYTEAFF. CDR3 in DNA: TGCAGCGCTAAGGTCGATCGGACGTCCTACACTGAAGCTTTCTTT.

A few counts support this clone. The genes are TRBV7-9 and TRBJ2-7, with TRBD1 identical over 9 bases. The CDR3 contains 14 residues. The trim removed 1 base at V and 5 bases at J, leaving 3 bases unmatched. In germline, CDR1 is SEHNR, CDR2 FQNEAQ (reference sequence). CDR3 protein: CASSLDRQGDEQYF. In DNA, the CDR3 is TGTGCCAGCAGCTTAGACCGACAGGGGGACGAGCAGTACTTC.

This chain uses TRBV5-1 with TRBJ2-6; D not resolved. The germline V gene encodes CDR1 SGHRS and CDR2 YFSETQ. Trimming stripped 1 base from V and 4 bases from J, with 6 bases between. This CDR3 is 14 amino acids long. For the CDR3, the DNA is TGCGCCAGCAGCTTGTATACAGGGGCCAACGTCCTGACTTTC. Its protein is CASSLYTGANVLTF. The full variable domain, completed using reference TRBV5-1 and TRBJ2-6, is KAGVTQTPRYLIKTRGQQVTLSCSPISGHRSVSWYQQTPGQGLQFLFEYFSETQRNKGNFPGRFSGRQFSNSRSEMNVSTLELGDSALYLCASSLYTGANVLTFGAGSRLTVL.

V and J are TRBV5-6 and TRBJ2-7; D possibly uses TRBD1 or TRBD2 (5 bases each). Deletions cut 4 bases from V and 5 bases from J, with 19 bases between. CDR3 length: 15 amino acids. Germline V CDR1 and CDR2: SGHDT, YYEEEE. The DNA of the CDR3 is TGTGCCAGCAGCGAGCCGGGACGCCAAGGCCACGAGCAGTACTTC. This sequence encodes CASSEPGRQGHEQYF.

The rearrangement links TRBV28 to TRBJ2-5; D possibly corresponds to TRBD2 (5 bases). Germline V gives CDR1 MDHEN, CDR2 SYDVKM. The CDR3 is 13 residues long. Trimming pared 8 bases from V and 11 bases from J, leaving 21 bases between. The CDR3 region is CASLDPSAGKQYF. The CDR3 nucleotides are TGTGCCAGCCTAGACCCCTCGGCGGGTAAGCAGTACTTC.

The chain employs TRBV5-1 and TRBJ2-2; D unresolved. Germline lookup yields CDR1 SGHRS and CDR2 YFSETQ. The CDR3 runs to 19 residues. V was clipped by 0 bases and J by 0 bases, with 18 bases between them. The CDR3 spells CASSLDDIRQRPNTGELFF. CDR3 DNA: TGCGCCAGCAGCTTGGATGATATTCGGCAGCGACCGAACACCGGGGAGCTGTTTTTT.

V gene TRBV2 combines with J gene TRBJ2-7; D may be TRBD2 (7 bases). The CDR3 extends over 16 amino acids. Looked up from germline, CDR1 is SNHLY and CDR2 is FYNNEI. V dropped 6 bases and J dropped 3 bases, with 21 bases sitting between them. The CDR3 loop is CASSAGGLALNYEQYF. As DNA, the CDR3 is TGTGCCAGCAGCGCCGGGGGGCTAGCGTTGAACTACGAGCAGTACTTC.

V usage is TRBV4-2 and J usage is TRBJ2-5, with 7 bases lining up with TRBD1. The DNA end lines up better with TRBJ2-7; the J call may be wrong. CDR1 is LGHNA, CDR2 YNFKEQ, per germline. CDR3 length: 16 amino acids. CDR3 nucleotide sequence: TGTGCCAGCAGCCAAGATCCCTTGACAGGGTCCTACGAGCAGTACTTC. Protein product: CASSQDPLTGSYEQYF.

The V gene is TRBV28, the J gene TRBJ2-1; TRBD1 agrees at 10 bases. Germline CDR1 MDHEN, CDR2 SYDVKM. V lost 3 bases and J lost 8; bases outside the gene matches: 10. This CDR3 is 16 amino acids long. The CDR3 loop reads CASSLFGTGVGYEQFF. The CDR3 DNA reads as TGTGCCAGCAGTTTGTTCGGGACAGGGGTTGGATATGAGCAGTTCTTC.

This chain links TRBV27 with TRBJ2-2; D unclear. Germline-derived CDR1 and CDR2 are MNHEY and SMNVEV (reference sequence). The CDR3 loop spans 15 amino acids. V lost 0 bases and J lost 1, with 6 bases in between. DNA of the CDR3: TGTGCCAGCAGTTTATCCCGGCTGAACACCGGGGAGCTGTTTTTT. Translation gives CASSLSRLNTGELFF.

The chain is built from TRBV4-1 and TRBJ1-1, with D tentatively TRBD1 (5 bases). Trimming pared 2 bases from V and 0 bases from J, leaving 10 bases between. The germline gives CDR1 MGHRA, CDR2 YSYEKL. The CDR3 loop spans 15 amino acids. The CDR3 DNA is TGCGCCAGCAGCCAAATAGGGACCCTGAACACTGAAGCTTTCTTT. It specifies CASSQIGTLNTEAFF.

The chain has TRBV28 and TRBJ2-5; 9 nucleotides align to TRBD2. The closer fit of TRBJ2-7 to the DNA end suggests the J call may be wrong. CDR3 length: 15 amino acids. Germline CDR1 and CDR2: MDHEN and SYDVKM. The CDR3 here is CASSQAGGGTYEQYF. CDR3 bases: TGTGCCAGCAGCCAAGCGGGAGGAGGAACCTACGAGCAGTACTTC.

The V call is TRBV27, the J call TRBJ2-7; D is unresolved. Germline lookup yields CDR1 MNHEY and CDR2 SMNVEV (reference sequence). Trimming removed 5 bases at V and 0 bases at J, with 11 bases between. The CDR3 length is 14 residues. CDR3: CASSPEPSSYEQYF. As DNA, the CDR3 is TGTGCCAGCAGTCCCGAGCCTTCCTCCTACGAGCAGTACTTC.

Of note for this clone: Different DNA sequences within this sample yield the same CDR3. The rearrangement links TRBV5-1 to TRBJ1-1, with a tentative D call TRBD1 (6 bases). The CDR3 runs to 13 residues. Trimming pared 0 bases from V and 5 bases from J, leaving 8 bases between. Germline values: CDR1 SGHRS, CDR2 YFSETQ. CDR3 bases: TGCGCCAGCAGCTTGGCAGGGGAAACTGAAGCTTTCTTT. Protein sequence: CASSLAGETEAFF.

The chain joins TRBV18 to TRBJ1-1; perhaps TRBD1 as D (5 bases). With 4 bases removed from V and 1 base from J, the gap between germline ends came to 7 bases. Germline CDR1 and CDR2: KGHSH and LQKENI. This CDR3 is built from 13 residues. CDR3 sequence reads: CASSLTGNTEAFF. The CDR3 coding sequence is TGTGCCAGCTCACTTACAGGGAACACTGAAGCTTTCTTT.

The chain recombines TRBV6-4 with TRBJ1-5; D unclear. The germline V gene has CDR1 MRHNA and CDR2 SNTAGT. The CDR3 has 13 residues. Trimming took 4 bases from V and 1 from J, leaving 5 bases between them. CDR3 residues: CASSGESNQPQHF. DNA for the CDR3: TGTGCCAGCAGTGGGGAGAGCAATCAGCCCCAGCATTTT.

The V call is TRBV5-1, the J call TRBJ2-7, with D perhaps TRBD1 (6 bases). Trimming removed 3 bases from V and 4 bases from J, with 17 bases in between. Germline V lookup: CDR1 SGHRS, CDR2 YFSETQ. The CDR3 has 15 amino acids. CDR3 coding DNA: TGCGCCAGCAGCTGGGGCGATCCGAGGGGGTACGAGCAGTACTTC. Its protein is CASSWGDPRGYEQYF.

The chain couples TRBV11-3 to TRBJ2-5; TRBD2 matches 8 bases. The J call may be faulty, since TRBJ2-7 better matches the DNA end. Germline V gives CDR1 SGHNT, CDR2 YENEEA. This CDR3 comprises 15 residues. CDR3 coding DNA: TGTGCCAGCAGCACTTCAAGCGGGAGCTCCTACGAGCAGTACTTC. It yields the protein CASSTSSGSSYEQYF.